The 23 T cell receptor beta chains below were found in one sample sequenced in a study of cytomegalovirus exposure and HLA in healthy donors. PCR was performed using 60 Vbeta and 13 Jbeta primers. Profiled with immunoSEQ multiplex PCR; TCRdb holds only in-frame clones, not every one. The table for this sample gives approximately 43,000 clones. The material sequenced was PBMCs. Every receptor here comes from a woman under 40 in good health and CMV-seronegative.

The CDR3 DNA reads as TGTGCCACCAGCAGAGAGGGGAGCGCCTCCAAAAACATTCAGTACTTC. Translation: CATSREGSASKNIQYF. The chain joins TRBV15 to TRBJ2-4; weak D call: TRBD2 (5 bases). The germline V gene has CDR1 LNHNV and CDR2 YYDKDF (reference sequence). The CDR3 sequence is 16 residues long. The ends were cut back, 0 bases at V and 2 bases at J, with 11 bases in the middle.

The V and J genes are TRBV5-1 and TRBJ2-3; a weak D match, TRBD1 (6 bases). This CDR3 has 14 amino acids. Germline V gene sequence: CDR1 SGHRS, CDR2 YFSETQ. Deletions cut 2 bases from V and 4 bases from J, with 11 bases between. This CDR3 reads CASSFTGSADTQYF. CDR3 DNA: TGCGCCAGCAGCTTTACAGGGTCGGCAGATACGCAGTATTTT.

This sequence joins TRBV30 and TRBJ1-5; a weak D match, TRBD1 (5 bases). V dropped 0 bases and J dropped 7 bases, with 10 bases sitting between them. CDR3 length equals 13 residues. Looked up from germline, CDR1 is GTSNPN and CDR2 is SVGIG (reference sequence). In DNA form, the CDR3 reads TGTGCCTGGAGTGTAGCAGGGAACCAGCCCCAGCATTTT. Amino acids: CAWSVAGNQPQHF.

J is TRBJ1-6 and V is TRBV30; no reliable D call. Germline assignment: CDR1 GTSNPN and CDR2 SVGIG (reference sequence). The CDR3 runs to 12 residues. Between the trimmed V and J ends, which lost 3 bases and 9 bases, there was a span of 9 bases. The DNA for the CDR3 is TGTGCCTGGAGGGGAGGTCCTTCACCCCTCCACTTT. Encoded protein: CAWRGGPSPLHF.

In DNA, the CDR3 is TGCGCCAGCAGCCAGAGAGGGACTAGCGGGAGGGCCGAGCAGTACTTC. This encodes CASSQRGTSGRAEQYF. The chain has TRBV4-1 and TRBJ2-7; 16 positions match TRBD2. This CDR3 contains 16 residues. CDR1 MGHRA and CDR2 YSYEKL come from the germline V gene. The V and J ends lost 3 bases and 6 bases, in that order; junction bases with no gene match: 5.

This sequence joins TRBV5-1 and TRBJ2-1, with 8 nucleotides matching TRBD2. This CDR3 contains 14 residues. Germline lookup yields CDR1 SGHRS and CDR2 YFSETQ. The junction had 6 bases not matched to a gene; V was cut back by 0 bases and J by 10 bases. The CDR3 nucleotides read TGCGCCAGCAGCTTGGGGAGCGGGAGCTTGGAGCAGTTCTTC. As protein: CASSLGSGSLEQFF.

J is TRBJ2-3 and V is TRBV18; tentatively, D is TRBD2 (5 bases). Germline assignment: CDR1 KGHSH and CDR2 LQKENI. This CDR3 comprises 13 residues. Trimming left V 2 bases short and J 3 bases short, with 6 bases between. CDR3 DNA sequence: TGTGCCAGCTCACCAAGAGGGACAGATACGCAGTATTTT. Its translation is CASSPRGTDTQYF.

This chain connects TRBV2 to TRBJ1-1, with D perhaps matching TRBD1 (6 bases). V lost 6 bases and J 4 bases, leaving 9 bases between the germline ends. This CDR3 region has 12 residues. CDR1 and CDR2 from the germline V gene are SNHLY and FYNNEI. This chain's CDR3 is CASSGQPTEAFF. Written as DNA, the CDR3 is TGTGCCAGCAGCGGACAGCCCACTGAAGCTTTCTTT. Full variable domain (rest looked up from reference TRBV2 and TRBJ1-1): EPEVTQTPSHQVTQMGQEVILRCVPISNHLYFYWYRQILGQKVEFLVSFYNNEISEKSEIFDDQFSVERPDGSNFTLKIRSTKLEDSAMYFCASSGQPTEAFFGQGTRLTVV.

The J gene is TRBJ2-3, the V gene TRBV4-2, with 8 positions matching TRBD2. V shed 3 bases, J shed 1 base, and the junction held 6 bases outside the gene matches. Germline lookup yields CDR1 LGHNA and CDR2 YNFKEQ. The CDR3 is 16 amino acids. CDR3 in amino acids: CASSHRRAGGTDTQYF. CDR3 DNA sequence: TGTGCCAGCAGCCACCGCCGAGCGGGAGGCACAGATACGCAGTATTTT.

This chain connects TRBV9 to TRBJ2-1, with 9 bases aligning to TRBD1. V dropped 3 bases and J dropped 6; count of bases not matched to a gene: 7. Germline V lookup: CDR1 SGDLS, CDR2 YYNGEE. The CDR3 totals 15 residues. Written as DNA, the CDR3 is TGTGCCAGCAGCGAGGGACAGGGCATCCGCAATGAGCAGTTCTTC. Amino acid sequence: CASSEGQGIRNEQFF.

CDR3 sequence reads: CSAPLLDTQYF. Here the CDR3 DNA reads TGCAGTGCGCCGCTATTGGATACGCAGTATTTT. The genes are TRBV20-1 and TRBJ2-3; D remains unclear. This CDR3 has 11 amino acids. The germline gives CDR1 DFQATT, CDR2 SNEGSKA (reference sequence). V was pared by 6 bases and J by 6 bases, with 10 bases between.

The CDR3 nucleotides read TGTGCCAGCCAGATGGGAACAGGGGGTATCACTGAAGCTTTCTTT. Residues: CASQMGTGGITEAFF. V usage is TRBV28 and J usage is TRBJ1-1; 8 nucleotides agree with TRBD1. In germline, CDR1 is MDHEN, CDR2 SYDVKM. The CDR3 covers 15 residues. Unmatched junction bases numbered 12, after V lost 8 bases and J lost 4 bases.

V usage is TRBV7-2 and J usage is TRBJ2-5; 8 bases map to TRBD2. CDR1 SGHTA and CDR2 FQGNSA come from the germline V gene. The V segment lost 5 bases and the J segment 5 bases; nucleotides outside the gene matches: 13. The CDR3 runs 16 residues. CDR3 residues: CASSLGGGRLLETQYF. The CDR3 DNA reads TGTGCCAGCAGCCTGGGGGGCGGGAGGTTGTTGGAGACCCAGTACTTC. Together with reference TRBV7-2 and TRBJ2-5, the CDR3 gives the full variable domain: GAGVSQSPSNKVTEKGKDVELRCDPISGHTALYWYRQSLGQGLEFLIYFQGNSAPDKSGLPSDRFSAERTGGSVSTLTIQRTQQEDSAVYLCASSLGGGRLLETQYFGPGTRLLVL.

Concerning this clone itself: At one end, the junction sequence differs from germline, possibly due to a read error. This rearrangement joins TRBV6-5 to TRBJ2-7, with D possibly TRBD1 on 6 matching bases. The germline CDR1 and CDR2 sequences are MNHEY and SVGAGI. The CDR3 runs to 13 residues. DNA of the CDR3: TGTGCCAGCAGTTATTCCTACAGGGAACCTCTCTTCTTC. Translating it yields CASSYSYREPLFF.

This sequence joins TRBV2 and TRBJ2-2, with TRBD2 matching over 10 bases. Per germline, CDR1 SNHLY and CDR2 FYNNEI. CDR3 length: 15 residues. Trimming cost V 7 bases and J 5 bases; bases outside gene matches: 7. CDR3 sequence reads: CASKKGLAPTGELFF. CDR3 DNA: TGTGCCAGCAAAAAGGGACTAGCGCCGACCGGGGAGCTGTTTTTT.

The chain couples TRBV5-1 to TRBJ2-7; TRBD2 might be the D (5 bases). Germline lookup yields CDR1 SGHRS and CDR2 YFSETQ. V was cut by 2 bases and J by 6 bases, with 15 bases left in between. The CDR3 length is 14 residues. The CDR3 sequence is CASSFAGSSLEQYF. The DNA for the CDR3 is TGCGCCAGCAGCTTTGCGGGTTCGTCTCTCGAGCAGTACTTC.

The V gene is TRBV19, the J gene TRBJ1-5, with TRBD1 matching over 7 bases. Trimming took 8 bases from V and 2 from J; bases not matched to a gene: 9. This CDR3 is built from 15 residues. CDR1 and CDR2 (germline): LNHDA, SQIVND (reference sequence). CDR3: CASYSGGSGNQPQHF. The CDR3 nucleotides are TGTGCCAGTTACTCAGGGGGATCGGGCAATCAGCCCCAGCATTTT.

The chain links TRBV7-2 to TRBJ1-2; maybe TRBD1 (6 bases). The CDR3 spans 13 residues. CDR1 and CDR2 (germline): SGHTA, FQGNSA. V lost 4 bases and J lost 4, with 10 bases in between. CDR3 residues: CASSSGQVYGYTF. CDR3 coding DNA: TGTGCCAGCAGCTCGGGACAAGTCTATGGCTACACCTTC.

The chain has TRBV13 and TRBJ1-4; D call uncertain. The ends were cut back, 5 bases at V and 0 bases at J, with 13 bases in the middle. Germline values: CDR1 PRHDT, CDR2 FYEKMQ (reference sequence). This CDR3 is 16 amino acids long. The CDR3 region has the DNA TGTGCCAGCAGCCCGTCGGGTCAGCCAACTAATGAAAAACTGTTTTTT. This gives the protein CASSPSGQPTNEKLFF.

The chain links TRBV6-5 to TRBJ2-7, with D perhaps matching TRBD1 (5 bases). The germline V gene encodes CDR1 MNHEY and CDR2 SVGAGI. The CDR3 has 15 amino acids. The V and J ends lost 5 bases and 2 bases respectively, with 16 bases between them. This CDR3 is CASSATGGAAYEQYF. The CDR3 nucleotides are TGTGCCAGCAGTGCCACTGGTGGGGCAGCCTACGAGCAGTACTTC.

This chain connects TRBV7-8 to TRBJ2-7; 9 nucleotides match TRBD1. There are 15 residues in the CDR3. Per germline, CDR1 SGHVS and CDR2 FQNEAQ. V lost 8 bases, J lost 4 bases, and 12 bases stayed unmatched. This chain's CDR3 is CASSRRGQGQYEQYF. CDR3 bases: TGTGCCAGCTCCCGAAGGGGACAGGGCCAATACGAGCAGTACTTC.

On this clone: Mismatch with germline at one junction end may stem from a read error. The chain carries TRBV11-3 and TRBJ2-1; D gene uncertain. In germline, CDR1 is SGHNT, CDR2 YENEEA. The CDR3 covers 14 residues. CDR3 amino acids: CASSLVRAYSEQFF. The CDR3 bases are TGTGCCAGCAGCTTAGTACGCGCATACAGTGAGCAGTTCTTC. The full variable domain, with the rest looked up from reference TRBV11-3 and TRBJ2-1, is EAGVVQSPRYKIIEKKQPVAFWCNPISGHNTLYWYLQNLGQGPELLIRYENEEAVDDSQLPKDRFSAERLKGVDSTLKIQPAELGDSAVYLCASSLVRAYSEQFFGPGTRLTVL.

The chain is built from TRBV28 and TRBJ2-2; 9 nucleotides match TRBD1. This CDR3 comprises 15 residues. V gave up 3 bases and J gave up 6 bases; unmatched junction bases: 5. CDR1 is MDHEN and CDR2 is SYDVKM in the germline V gene. The CDR3 DNA sequence: TGTGCCAGCAGTTTTCGGGGACAGGGTCCCGGGGAGCTGTTTTTT. Protein sequence: CASSFRGQGPGELFF.